This T cell receptor (beta chain) was recovered during a study of blood T cell repertoires in COVID-19. Study-level information: COVID-19 samples, acute and convalescent, were from the United States, Italy and Spain. T cells, B-cell-depleted T cells, or PBMCs provided the cDNA or gDNA that served as material.

This CDR3 region has 12 residues. Germline trimming cut 8 bases from V and 4 bases from J; bases unmatched to any gene: 2. Original processing methods: How many nucleated cells were present was estimated from reference gene primer amplification. Libraries were prepared by immunoSEQ multiplex PCR; TCRdb keeps only in-frame clonotypes and omits some of them. The D gene and trimming were derived from the DNA, and the V and J assignments and clone size from that table. The sample carries some 110,000 clones, 80% to 85% recorded once. Sequenced input: peripheral blood. The source is a man at least 80 years old with acute or convalescent COVID-19. The genes are TRBV12-3 or TRBV12-4 and TRBJ2-7; the match to TRBD1 covers 10 bases. CDR3 DNA: TGTGCCAGCGGGACAGGGGTGTACGAGCAGTACTTC. It codes for CASGTGVYEQYF.